Included here is one T cell receptor (beta chain) sequence, with context. Its antigen is unknown. V was cut by 5 bases and J by 6 bases, with 11 bases left in between. The CDR3 length is 13 residues. CDR1 is SEHNR and CDR2 is FQNEAQ in the germline V gene (reference sequence). The assay was immunoSEQ multiplex PCR, and TCRdb's table has in-frame clones only and misses some. Of tens of thousands of clones listed, more than 65% were seen once; the top ten hold roughly 8.8%. Mismatch repair deficiency was confirmed in all patients, by PCR or immunohistochemistry. A few pembrolizumab responders had their TCRs sequenced. This sample is part of a study of PD-1 blockade in mismatch repair-deficient tumors. About the study: All were previously treated, progressing patients with about a dozen mismatch repair-deficient cancer types. General observations from the study: Rapid post-treatment expansion, then contraction, generally preceding radiologic response, marked tumor-resident clones.

J is TRBJ2-1 and V is TRBV7-9; TRBD2 might be the D (6 bases). The clonotype comes from an adult with mismatch repair-deficient cancer. The starting material was peripheral blood, obtained around 19 weeks after starting pembrolizumab. The CDR3 is CASSPGLLNEQFF. CDR3 sequence (DNA): TGTGCCAGCAGCCCGGGACTTCTCAATGAGCAGTTCTTC.